This passage covers 19 T cell receptor beta chains from one sample sequenced in a study of memory CD4+ T cells and cytomegalovirus serostatus. Data came from immunoSEQ multiplex PCR; TCRdb stores just in-frame clones and leaves some out. The table shows about 100,000 clones, with over 70% occurring only once. Single viable CD3+CD4+CD8-CD45RO+ cells were sorted as the memory CD4+ T cells. Specimen: memory CD4+ T cells from blood. The receptors were sampled from an adult in good health and CMV-seropositive.

The chain employs TRBV5-4 and TRBJ2-6; D call uncertain. V was trimmed by 4 bases and J by 2 bases, leaving 13 bases between them. The V gene's germline CDR1 is SGHNT and CDR2 YYREEE (reference sequence). The CDR3 is made up of 16 amino acids. The CDR3 DNA reads as TGTGCCAGCAGCCCCACCACGGCCCCTGGGGCCAACGTCCTGACTTTC. Amino acids: CASSPTTAPGANVLTF.

V and J are TRBV6-5 and TRBJ1-2, with 7 bases matching TRBD1. Germline V gene lookup returns CDR1 MNHEY and CDR2 SVGAGI. The CDR3 sequence is 15 residues long. The junction had 8 bases not matched to a gene; V was cut back by 3 bases and J by 4 bases. For the CDR3, the DNA is TGTGCCAGCAGTTATCCGCAGGGGGGTGCCTATGGCTACACCTTC. This encodes CASSYPQGGAYGYTF.

The chain recombines TRBV19 with TRBJ1-2; no clear D gene. V was cut by 1 base and J by 4 bases, with 7 bases left in between. Germline V gives CDR1 LNHDA, CDR2 SQIVND (reference sequence). The CDR3 is 13 amino acids. The CDR3: CASSIGRIYGYTF. The CDR3 DNA is TGTGCCAGTAGTATAGGGCGGATCTATGGCTACACCTTC.

The DNA of the CDR3 is TGTGCCAGCAGTTACTCCGGGACAGGGGAAGTCGAGCAGTACTTC. Translation gives CASSYSGTGEVEQYF. The chain couples TRBV6-5 to TRBJ2-7; 10 bases map to TRBD1. The V gene's germline CDR1 is MNHEY and CDR2 SVGAGI. The CDR3 runs 15 residues. With V trimmed by 0 bases and J by 6 bases, 5 bases remained unmatched.

There are a few counts of this clone. This chain links TRBV2 with TRBJ1-5; D call uncertain. Germline V gives CDR1 SNHLY, CDR2 FYNNEI. V lost 4 bases and J lost 1, with 14 bases in between. This CDR3 is built from 16 residues. CDR3: CASSGGSLGSNQPQHF. The CDR3 DNA reads as TGTGCCAGCAGTGGGGGTAGTCTGGGGAGCAATCAGCCCCAGCATTTT. Full variable domain (remainder filled in from reference TRBV2 and TRBJ1-5): EPEVTQTPSHQVTQMGQEVILRCVPISNHLYFYWYRQILGQKVEFLVSFYNNEISEKSEIFDDQFSVERPDGSNFTLKIRSTKLEDSAMYFCASSGGSLGSNQPQHFGDGTRLSIL.

Of note for this clone: The sample contains more than one DNA sequence encoding this CDR3. This rearrangement joins TRBV18 to TRBJ2-7; D gene unclear. Germline CDR1 reads KGHSH; CDR2 reads LQKENI. The CDR3 is made up of 13 amino acids. V was shortened by 0 bases and J by 4 bases, with 7 bases between the two germline ends. This chain's CDR3 is CASSPPAGYEQYF. In DNA, the CDR3 is TGTGCCAGCTCACCACCCGCAGGATACGAGCAGTACTTC.

The V call is TRBV28, the J call TRBJ2-3; D not resolved. This CDR3 has 11 residues. V lost 6 bases and J 7 bases, leaving 8 bases between the germline ends. Germline-derived CDR1 and CDR2 are MDHEN and SYDVKM. In nucleotides, the CDR3 is TGTGCCAGCAGCAGACTGAATACGCAGTATTTT. Its protein is CASSRLNTQYF.

This clone has just one count. The rearrangement joins TRBV28 to TRBJ1-2; 7 nucleotides agree with TRBD1. Germline values: CDR1 MDHEN, CDR2 SYDVKM. V trimming: 6 bases; J trimming: 5 bases; junction bases outside the gene matches: 15. The CDR3 spans 16 residues. For the CDR3, the DNA is TGTGCCAGCAGCGAGACTCCTTATCCAGGGGGGTATGGCTACACCTTC. Protein product: CASSETPYPGGYGYTF.

This chain uses TRBV5-6 with TRBJ2-5, with 7 bases aligning to TRBD2. The CDR3 sequence is 14 residues long. The germline gives CDR1 SGHDT, CDR2 YYEEEE. The junction had 8 bases not matched to a gene; V was cut back by 6 bases and J by 3 bases. CDR3 sequence: CASKGAAGEETQYF. The CDR3 DNA reads TGTGCCAGCAAGGGCGCCGCGGGAGAAGAGACCCAGTACTTC.

This chain links TRBV28 with TRBJ1-5; no reliable D call. The V end was cut by 10 bases, the J end by 3 bases, with 13 bases between. Germline V gene data show CDR1 as MDHEN and CDR2 as SYDVKM. The CDR3 is made up of 13 amino acids. For the CDR3, the DNA is TGTGCCACCAGCGGACTTCACAATCAGCCCCAGCATTTT. Its protein is CATSGLHNQPQHF.

The chain couples TRBV5-4 to TRBJ2-7, with 8 bases aligning to TRBD2. Germline CDR1 is SGHNT and CDR2 is YYREEE (reference sequence). The CDR3 has 13 residues. Trimming removed 8 bases from V and 6 bases from J; junction bases left unmatched: 10. Written as DNA, the CDR3 is TGTGCCAGTCGGGAGGGCCTTTACGGCGAGCAGTACTTC. As protein: CASREGLYGEQYF.

The J gene is TRBJ2-7, the V gene TRBV5-6; 7 positions match TRBD1. The CDR3 contains 13 residues. The junction had 6 bases not matched to a gene; V was cut back by 7 bases and J by 2 bases. The germline gives CDR1 SGHDT, CDR2 YYEEEE. CDR3 DNA sequence: TGTGCCAGCGGCCGACAGGGTCCCTACGAGCAGTACTTC. Its translation is CASGRQGPYEQYF.

The V call is TRBV18, the J call TRBJ2-3; TRBD2 matches 14 bases. V gave up 5 bases and J gave up 4 bases; unmatched junction bases: 5. This CDR3 region has 16 residues. Looked up from germline, CDR1 is KGHSH and CDR2 is LQKENI. CDR3 in amino acids: CASSSGTSGSSDTQYF. The CDR3, as DNA: TGTGCCAGCTCATCCGGGACTAGCGGGAGTTCAGATACGCAGTATTTT.

This chain uses TRBV28 with TRBJ2-1, with 11 bases fitting TRBD2. With 8 bases clipped from V and 8 bases from J, the junction kept 11 bases outside the gene matches. CDR3 length equals 15 residues. Germline V gene sequence: CDR1 MDHEN, CDR2 SYDVKM. CDR3 sequence (DNA): TGTGCCAGCTTTAGCGGGAGGGAAAGAAGCGATGAGCAGTTCTTC. This gives the protein CASFSGRERSDEQFF.

Written as DNA, the CDR3 is TGTGCCAGCAGTGAATACAGGGGGAGCAATGAGCAGTTCTTC. Residues: CASSEYRGSNEQFF. The chain combines TRBV6-4 with TRBJ2-1, with TRBD1 matching over 8 bases. The CDR3 covers 14 residues. CDR1 and CDR2 from the germline V gene are MRHNA and SNTAGT. J gave up 6 bases and V 3 bases, and 4 bases lay outside the gene matches.

This chain links TRBV19 with TRBJ2-2; D gene uncertain. Trimming took off 3 bases at V and 5 bases at J, with 13 bases between the two ends. The V gene's germline CDR1 is LNHDA and CDR2 SQIVND (reference sequence). This CDR3 is built from 15 residues. DNA of the CDR3: TGTGCCAGTAGTATGAGCCTAGTCCTTACCGGGGAGCTGTTTTTT. It is translated as CASSMSLVLTGELFF.

A few counts support this clone. This sequence joins TRBV18 and TRBJ1-1, with 9 bases lining up with TRBD1. Germline V CDR1 and CDR2: KGHSH, LQKENI. After removal of 6 bases from V and 0 bases from J, the junction contained 11 bases not matched to a gene. The CDR3 totals 17 residues. The CDR3 DNA sequence: TGTGCCAGCTCGCAAGATCGGACAGGGGCCTTGAACACTGAAGCTTTCTTT. Translating it yields CASSQDRTGALNTEAFF.

This rearrangement joins TRBV29-1 to TRBJ1-5; TRBD1 matches 7 bases. CDR3 length: 14 amino acids. Germline V gene sequence: CDR1 SQVTM, CDR2 ANQGSEA. The V gene end was trimmed by 6 bases and the J gene end by 5 bases; junction bases not matched to a gene: 10. The CDR3 loop is CSVASGTVDQPQHF. The CDR3 region has the DNA TGCAGCGTGGCCTCAGGGACAGTGGATCAGCCCCAGCATTTT. The variable domain in full, completed from reference TRBV29-1 and TRBJ1-5, reads SAVISQKPSRDICQRGTSLTIQCQVDSQVTMMFWYRQQPGQSLTLIATANQGSEATYESGFVIDKFPISRPNLTFSTLTVSNMSPEDSSIYLCSVASGTVDQPQHFGDGTRLSIL.

This clone has a handful of counts. This chain joins TRBV29-1 and TRBJ2-3, with unresolved D. CDR1 SQVTM and CDR2 ANQGSEA come from the germline V gene. The germline V and J ends were trimmed by 5 bases and 1 base, with 7 bases remaining between them. The CDR3 sequence is 12 residues long. The CDR3 DNA follows: TGCAGCGTTTCTTCCGGCACAGATACGCAGTATTTT. Translation: CSVSSGTDTQYF.